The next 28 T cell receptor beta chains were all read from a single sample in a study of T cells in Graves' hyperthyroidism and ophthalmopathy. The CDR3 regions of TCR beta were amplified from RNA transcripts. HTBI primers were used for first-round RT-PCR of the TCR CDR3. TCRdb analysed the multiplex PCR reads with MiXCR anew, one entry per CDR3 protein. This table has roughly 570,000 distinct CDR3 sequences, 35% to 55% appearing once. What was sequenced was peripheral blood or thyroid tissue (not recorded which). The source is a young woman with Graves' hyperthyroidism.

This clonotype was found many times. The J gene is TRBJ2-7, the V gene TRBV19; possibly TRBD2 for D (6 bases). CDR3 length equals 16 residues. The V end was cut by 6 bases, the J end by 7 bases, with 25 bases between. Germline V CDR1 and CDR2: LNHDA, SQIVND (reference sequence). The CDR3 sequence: CASSLTGATTTGEQYF. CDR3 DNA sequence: TGTGCCAGTAGCCTGACGGGAGCCACTACTACTGGGGAGCAGTACTTC.

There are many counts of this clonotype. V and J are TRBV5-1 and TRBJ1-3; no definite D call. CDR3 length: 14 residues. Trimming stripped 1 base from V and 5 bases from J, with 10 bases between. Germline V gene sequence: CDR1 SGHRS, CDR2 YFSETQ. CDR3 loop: CASSLRADRNTIYF. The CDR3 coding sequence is TGCGCCAGCAGCTTGCGGGCGGACCGAAACACCATATATTTT.

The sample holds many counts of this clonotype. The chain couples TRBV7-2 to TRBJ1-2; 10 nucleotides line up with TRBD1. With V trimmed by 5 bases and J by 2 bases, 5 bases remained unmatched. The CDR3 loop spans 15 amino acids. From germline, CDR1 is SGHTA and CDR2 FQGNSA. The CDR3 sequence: CASSAWTGGNYGYTF. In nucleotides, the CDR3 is TGTGCCAGCAGCGCATGGACAGGGGGAAACTATGGCTACACCTTC.

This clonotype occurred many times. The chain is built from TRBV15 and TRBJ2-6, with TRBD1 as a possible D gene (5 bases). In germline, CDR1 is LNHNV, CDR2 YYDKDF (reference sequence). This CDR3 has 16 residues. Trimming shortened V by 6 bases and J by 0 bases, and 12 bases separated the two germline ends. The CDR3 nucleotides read TGTGCCACCAGACCGGACACGAACTCTGGGGCCAACGTCCTGACTTTC. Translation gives CATRPDTNSGANVLTF.

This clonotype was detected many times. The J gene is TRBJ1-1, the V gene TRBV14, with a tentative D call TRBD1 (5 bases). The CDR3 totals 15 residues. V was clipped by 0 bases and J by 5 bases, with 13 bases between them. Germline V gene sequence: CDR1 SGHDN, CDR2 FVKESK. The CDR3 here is CASSQDGGRATEAFF. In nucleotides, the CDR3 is TGTGCCAGCAGCCAAGATGGGGGGAGGGCTACTGAAGCTTTCTTT.

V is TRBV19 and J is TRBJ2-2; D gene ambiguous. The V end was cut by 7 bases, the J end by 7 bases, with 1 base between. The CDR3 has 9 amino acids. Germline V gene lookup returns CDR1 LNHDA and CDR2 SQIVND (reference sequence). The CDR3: CASIGELFF. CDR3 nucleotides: TGTGCCAGTATCGGGGAGCTGTTTTTT.

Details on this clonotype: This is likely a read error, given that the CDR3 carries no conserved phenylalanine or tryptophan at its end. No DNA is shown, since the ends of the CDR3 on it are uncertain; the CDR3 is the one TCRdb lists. The CDR3 here is CASSLATGV. The chain is built from TRBV7-2 and TRBJ1-4; no check of the table's D call, TRBD1, against the DNA was made. Germline CDR1 is SGHTA and CDR2 is FQGNSA. Including both end residues, the CDR3 is 9 amino acids long.

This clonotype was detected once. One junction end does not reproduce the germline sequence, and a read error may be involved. The CDR3 DNA is TGTGCCGTCAGTGAGCAACTAGGACTAGCGGGAGTCGACAATGAGCAGTTCTTC. Translating it yields CAVSEQLGLAGVDNEQFF. The chain uses TRBV10-3 and TRBJ2-1, with 13 nucleotides matching TRBD2. CDR1 and CDR2 (germline): ENHRY, SYGVKD. CDR3 size: 18 residues.

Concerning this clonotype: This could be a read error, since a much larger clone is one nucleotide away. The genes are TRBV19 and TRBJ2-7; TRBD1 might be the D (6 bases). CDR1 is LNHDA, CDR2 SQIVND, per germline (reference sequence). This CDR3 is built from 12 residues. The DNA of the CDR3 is TGTGCCAGTAGTGGGGACAACTACGAGCGGTACTTC. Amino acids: CASSGDNYERYF. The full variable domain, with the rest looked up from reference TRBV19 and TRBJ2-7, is DGGITQSPKYLFRKEGQNVTLSCEQNLNHDAMYWYRQDPGQGLRLIYYSQIVNDFQKGDIAEGYSVSREKKESFPLTVTSAQKNPTAFYLCASSGDNYERYFGPGTRLTVT.

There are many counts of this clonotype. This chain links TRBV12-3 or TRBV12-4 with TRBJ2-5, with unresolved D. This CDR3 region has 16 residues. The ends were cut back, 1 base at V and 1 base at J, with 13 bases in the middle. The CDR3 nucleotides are TGTGCCAGCAGTTTAGGAACCTTCCCCCCCCAAGAGACCCAGTACTTC. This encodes CASSLGTFPPQETQYF.

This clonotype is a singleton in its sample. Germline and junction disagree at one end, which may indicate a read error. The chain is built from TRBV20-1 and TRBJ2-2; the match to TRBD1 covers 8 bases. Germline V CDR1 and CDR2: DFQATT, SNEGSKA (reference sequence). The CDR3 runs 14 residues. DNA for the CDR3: TGCAGTGCGACGGGACAGGCGAACACCGGGGAGCTGTCTTGG. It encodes CSATGQANTGELSW.

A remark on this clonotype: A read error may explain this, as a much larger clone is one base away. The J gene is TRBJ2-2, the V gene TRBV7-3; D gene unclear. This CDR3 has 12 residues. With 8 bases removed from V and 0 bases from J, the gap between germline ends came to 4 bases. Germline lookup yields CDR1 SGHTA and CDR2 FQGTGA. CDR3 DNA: TGTGCCAGCGGCGCGAACACCGGGGAGCTGTTTTTT. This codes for CASGANTGELFF. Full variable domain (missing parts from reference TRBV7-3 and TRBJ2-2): GAGVSQTPSNKVTEKGKYVELRCDPISGHTALYWYRQSLGQGPEFLIYFQGTGAADDSGLPNDRFFAVRPEGSVSTLKIQRTERGDSAVYLCASGANTGELFFGEGSRLTVL.

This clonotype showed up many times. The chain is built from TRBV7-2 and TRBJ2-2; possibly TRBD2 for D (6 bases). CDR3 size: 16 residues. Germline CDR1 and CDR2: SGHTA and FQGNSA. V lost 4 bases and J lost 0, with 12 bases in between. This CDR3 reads CASSSRTNANTGELFF. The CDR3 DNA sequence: TGTGCCAGCAGCTCCCGGACTAACGCGAACACCGGGGAGCTGTTTTTT.

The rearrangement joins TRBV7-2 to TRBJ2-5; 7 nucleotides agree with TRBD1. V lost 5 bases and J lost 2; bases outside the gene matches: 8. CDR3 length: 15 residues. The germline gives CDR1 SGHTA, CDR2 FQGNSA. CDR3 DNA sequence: TGTGCCAGCAGCCCCGACCGGGACAGACAAGAGACCCAGTACTTC. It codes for CASSPDRDRQETQYF.

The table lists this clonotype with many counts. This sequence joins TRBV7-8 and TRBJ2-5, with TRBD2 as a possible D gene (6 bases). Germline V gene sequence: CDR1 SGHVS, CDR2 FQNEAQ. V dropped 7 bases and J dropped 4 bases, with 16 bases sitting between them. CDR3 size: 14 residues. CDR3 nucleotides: TGTGCCAGCACCCTAGGGCCGGGAGCAGAGACCCAGTACTTC. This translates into CASTLGPGAETQYF.

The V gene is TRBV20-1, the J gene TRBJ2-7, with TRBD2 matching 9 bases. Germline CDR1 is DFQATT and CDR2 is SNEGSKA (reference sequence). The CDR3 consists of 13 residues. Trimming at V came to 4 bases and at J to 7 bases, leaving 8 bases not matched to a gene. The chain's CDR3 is CSAKAGGVNEQYF. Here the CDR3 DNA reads TGCAGTGCTAAAGCGGGAGGAGTCAATGAGCAGTACTTC.

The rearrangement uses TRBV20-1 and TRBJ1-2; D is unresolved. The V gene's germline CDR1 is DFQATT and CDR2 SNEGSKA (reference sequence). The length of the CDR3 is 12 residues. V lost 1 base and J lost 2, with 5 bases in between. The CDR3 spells CSARAGNYGYTF. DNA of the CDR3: TGCAGTGCTAGAGCGGGAAACTATGGCTACACCTTC.

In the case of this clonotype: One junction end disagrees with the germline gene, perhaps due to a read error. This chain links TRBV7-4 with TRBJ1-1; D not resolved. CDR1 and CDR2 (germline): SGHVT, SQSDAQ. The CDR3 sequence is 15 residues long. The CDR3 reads CACSLEETANTEAFF. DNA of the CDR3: TGTGCCTGCAGCTTGGAGGAGACGGCGAACACTGAAGCTTTCTTT.

CDR3 DNA sequence: TGTGCCAGCAGCCAGTCCATATACAATGAGCAGTTCTTC. Translation: CASSQSIYNEQFF. V gene TRBV2 combines with J gene TRBJ2-5; no clear D. The J call is in doubt because the DNA end fits TRBJ2-1 better. CDR1 and CDR2 (germline): SNHLY, FYNNEI. CDR3 length: 13 residues.

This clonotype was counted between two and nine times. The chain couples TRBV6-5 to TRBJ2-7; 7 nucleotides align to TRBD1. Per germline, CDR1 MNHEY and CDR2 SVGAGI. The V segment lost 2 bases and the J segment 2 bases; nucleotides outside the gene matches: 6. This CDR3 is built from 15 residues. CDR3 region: CASSYRSTGAYEQYF. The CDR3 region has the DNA TGTGCCAGCAGTTACCGATCAACAGGGGCCTACGAGCAGTACTTC.

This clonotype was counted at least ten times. The CDR3 DNA sequence: TGTGCCAGCAGTCGTCAGGGGCCACCCCTCCACTTT. This encodes CASSRQGPPLHF. This chain uses TRBV12-3 or TRBV12-4 with TRBJ1-6; D might be TRBD1 (6 bases). Trimming cost V 5 bases and J 11 bases, with 10 bases left between them. CDR3 size: 12 residues.

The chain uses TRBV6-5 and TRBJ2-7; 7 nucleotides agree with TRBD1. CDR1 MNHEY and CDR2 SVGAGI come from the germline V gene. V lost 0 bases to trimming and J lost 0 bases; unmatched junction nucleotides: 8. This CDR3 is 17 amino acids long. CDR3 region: CASSYSPPQGSSYEQYF. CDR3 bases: TGTGCCAGCAGTTACTCGCCTCCACAGGGGAGCTCCTACGAGCAGTACTTC.

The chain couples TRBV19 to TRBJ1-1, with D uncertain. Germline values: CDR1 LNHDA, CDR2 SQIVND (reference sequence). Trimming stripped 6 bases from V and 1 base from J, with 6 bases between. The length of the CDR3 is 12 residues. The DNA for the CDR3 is TGTGCCAGTAGATGGCCGAACACTGAAGCTTTCTTT. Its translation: CASRWPNTEAFF.

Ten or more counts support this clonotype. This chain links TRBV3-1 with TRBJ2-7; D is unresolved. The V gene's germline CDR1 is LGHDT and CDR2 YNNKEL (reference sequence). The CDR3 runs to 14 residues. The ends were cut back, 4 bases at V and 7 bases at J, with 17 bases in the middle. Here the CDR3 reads CASSPGATWQEQYF. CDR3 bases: TGTGCCAGCAGCCCCGGAGCAACTTGGCAAGAGCAGTACTTC.

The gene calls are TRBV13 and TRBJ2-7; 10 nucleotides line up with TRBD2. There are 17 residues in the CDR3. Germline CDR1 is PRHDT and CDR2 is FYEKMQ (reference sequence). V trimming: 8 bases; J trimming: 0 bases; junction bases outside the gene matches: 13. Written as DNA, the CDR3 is TGTGCCAGCTCACGGACCTTCAGCGGGAGGGACTCCTACGAGCAGTACTTC. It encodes CASSRTFSGRDSYEQYF.

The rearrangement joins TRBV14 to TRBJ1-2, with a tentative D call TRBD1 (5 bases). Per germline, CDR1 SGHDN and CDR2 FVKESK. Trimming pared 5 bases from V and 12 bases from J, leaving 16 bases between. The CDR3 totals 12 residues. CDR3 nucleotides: TGTGCCAGCAGCGAGGGGATAGCCTGGCACACCTTC. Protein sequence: CASSEGIAWHTF.

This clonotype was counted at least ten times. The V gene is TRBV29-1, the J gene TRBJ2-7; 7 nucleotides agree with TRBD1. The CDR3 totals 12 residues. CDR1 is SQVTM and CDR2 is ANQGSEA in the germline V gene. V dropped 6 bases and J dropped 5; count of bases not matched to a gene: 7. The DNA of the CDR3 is TGCAGCGTAGGGGACAGATTCGACGAGCAGTACTTC. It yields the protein CSVGDRFDEQYF.

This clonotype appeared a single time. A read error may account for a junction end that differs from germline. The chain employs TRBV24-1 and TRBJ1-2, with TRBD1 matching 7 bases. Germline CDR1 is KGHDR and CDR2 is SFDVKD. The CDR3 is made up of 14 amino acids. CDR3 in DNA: TGTGCCAGCAGTGACGCGGCAGGGGGCTATGGCTACACCTTC. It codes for CASSDAAGGYGYTF.